This is a list of T cell receptor beta chains from one sample in a study of cytomegalovirus exposure and HLA in healthy donors. Assay: immunoSEQ multiplex PCR; the TCRdb copy retains only in-frame clones and omits some. The table includes about 100,000 clones, around 80% detected once. The sequenced material came from PBMCs. These receptors all come from a man aged 25-45 years in good health and CMV-seronegative. Each CDR3 is given with its conserved first and last residue. D genes are given only for firm matches.

v_call	j_call	d_call	cdr3_aa
TRBV5-4	TRBJ2-7	TRBD1	CASSWKDRGKEQYF
TRBV9	TRBJ2-7	TRBD1	CASSSQADRGEQYF
TRBV25-1	TRBJ2-1	TRBD2	CASSESSGSVSYNEQFF
TRBV5-1	TRBJ2-1	TRBD2	CASSLVAGGGNEQFF
TRBV15	TRBJ1-5	TRBD1	CATSRDRGRSNQPQHF
TRBV18	TRBJ2-1	.	CASSPPQGANNEQFF
TRBV6-6	TRBJ2-7	TRBD2	CASSYSPSGSYEQYF
TRBV9	TRBJ2-1	TRBD2	CASSVGTSGYNEQFF
TRBV6-5	TRBJ1-6	TRBD1	CASKLTGTANSPLHF
TRBV4-1	TRBJ2-1	TRBD2	CASSHIAGGPRNEQFF
TRBV25-1	TRBJ2-5	TRBD1	CASSAWTGLDSETQYF
TRBV9	TRBJ2-1	TRBD2	CASSPIIGGFDEQFF
TRBV7-9	TRBJ2-3	.	CASNRPSTDTQYF
TRBV18	TRBJ2-7	.	CASSPLENSYEQYF
TRBV9	TRBJ1-5	TRBD1	CASSAPGQINQPQHF
TRBV11-3	TRBJ2-1	.	CASSLGFGLSYNEQFF
TRBV19	TRBJ2-2	TRBD2	CASSIRSGRGTGELFF
TRBV6-5	TRBJ1-6	.	CASRGIVPGNSPLHF
TRBV5-1	TRBJ1-6	.	CASSLGAALNSPLHF
TRBV1	TRBJ2-5	.	CTSSHHHSIRETQYF
TRBV9	TRBJ1-5	.	CASSVAENQPQHF
TRBV4-2	TRBJ2-7	TRBD1	CASSIQGTGLYEQYF
TRBV6-1	TRBJ1-2	.	CASSLALPGGYTF
TRBV5-1	TRBJ1-1	.	CASRLNRGTNTEAFF
TRBV5-4	TRBJ1-1	.	CASSFAGAVGTEAFF
TRBV30	TRBJ2-2	.	CAWKEGQLNTGELFF
TRBV29-1	TRBJ2-1	TRBD2	CSVERASGRTGEQFF
TRBV12-5	TRBJ2-3	.	CASGLDRVADTQYF
TRBV19	TRBJ2-3	.	CASRRDNTDTQYF
TRBV28	TRBJ1-5	.	CASSFGFPSNQPQHF
TRBV4-1	TRBJ2-1	TRBD2	CASSQDSAGGSHNEQFF
TRBV5-1	TRBJ2-1	TRBD2	CASSKLAGVSYNEQFF
TRBV6-6	TRBJ1-5	.	CASSQQGDQPQHF
TRBV5-1	TRBJ2-7	.	CASSLAAGSYEQYF
TRBV5-4	TRBJ2-2	TRBD2	CASSVGLAGNTGELFF
TRBV7-6	TRBJ1-1	.	CASSSPRAKNTEAFF
TRBV5-1	TRBJ2-5	.	CASSLAFPGHRGETQYF
TRBV5-1	TRBJ2-7	TRBD1	CASSTRQDRGDNEQYF
TRBV25-1	TRBJ1-4	.	CASSGLGEGRVFF
TRBV2	TRBJ2-7	TRBD1	CASTAWDSSYEQYF
TRBV18	TRBJ1-2	TRBD1	CASSPGQAFYGYTF
TRBV7-9	TRBJ2-1	.	CASSPSGASEQFF
TRBV19	TRBJ1-5	.	CASSIWGSSNQPQHF
TRBV9	TRBJ2-7	.	CASSASGNAYEQYF
TRBV18	TRBJ1-1	.	CASSPTNTEAFF
TRBV19	TRBJ1-5	.	CASSIGGDDSQPQHF
TRBV4-1	TRBJ2-5	TRBD2	CASSQSQRGGETQYF
TRBV29-1	TRBJ2-7	TRBD1	CSVNWDSTYEQYF
TRBV19	TRBJ1-1	.	CASSIDTLNTEAFF
TRBV19	TRBJ2-7	.	CASRSLREVDEQYF
TRBV28	TRBJ1-2	TRBD1	CASSRQGNYGYTF
TRBV23-1	TRBJ2-7	.	CASSQEASGDEQYF
TRBV10-2	TRBJ1-1	.	CASSENRYTEAFF
TRBV4-2	TRBJ2-1	TRBD2	CASSQDELAGDHYNEQFF
TRBV11-2	TRBJ1-3	.	CASSQTGISGNTIYF
TRBV6-1	TRBJ1-6	TRBD1	CASSEEPGGNSPLHF
TRBV6-1	TRBJ1-4	TRBD1	CASSELTGTGDEKLFF
TRBV5-1	TRBJ2-5	TRBD2	CASSAGGLAGQETQYF
TRBV12-5	TRBJ2-2	TRBD2	CASGLRLAGGPGGELFF
TRBV10-1	TRBJ2-2	.	CASSDGDPINGELFF